Described below is a single T cell receptor (beta chain) sequence and its context. Only one count was recorded for this clone. Its cognate antigen has yet to be identified. Base quality data are lacking; no much larger clone is found one base away. The data derive from a study of chemoradiotherapy in HPV16-positive cancers (dated by TCRdb to 2021 to 2024). In the study overall: Candidate HPV-specific T-cell clones and common TCR motifs were defined by functional T-cell assays performed on cells from a couple of HPV16-positive patients. Next, the candidate HPV-specific TCRs and motifs were followed in TCR repertoires from approximately 82 patients with HPV-related cancers. Whether T-cell immunity against the HPV oncoproteins E6 and E7 changes during chemoradiotherapy and whether survival is affected by this immunity were examined in the study. What the authors observed across the whole study: In HPV16-positive patients, expansion of HPV-responsive T cells during chemoradiotherapy was found to be associated with improved recurrence-free survival. The functional definition of HPV-specific T cells came from only two HPV16-positive patients, and the survival association was reported for HPV16-positive patients. Expansion of candidate HPV-specific clones and E7-related TCR motifs was observed in the tumor microenvironment during treatment, whereas no such expansion was observed for non-HPV-specific T cells.

The method was the immunoSEQ multiplex PCR assay. In TCRdb, the immuneACCESS table is reduced to in-frame sequences with V and J assigned. These tables do not hold every clone; where another copy was compared, an unresolved V gene accounts for under half, and the others remain unexplained. The table for this sample lists about 35,000 clones; about 82% of them were counted only once. The ten largest clones capture 3.8% of the sample. Trimming leaves V shorter by 2 bases and J shorter by 8 bases, with the junction holding 10 bases beyond the gene matches. The germline V gene gives CDR1 as SGDLS and CDR2 as YYNGEE. Reading from cysteine to phenylalanine, the CDR3 counts 15 amino acids. CDR3 DNA only is kept here, 45 bases in frame from base 1. Repertoires were sampled repeatedly over the course of chemoradiotherapy, so clonal expansion could be followed in the tumor microenvironment.

The sample in question was blood, obtained from a patient who underwent chemoradiotherapy. The chain is assembled from TRBV9 and TRBJ2-1; 7 junctional bases match TRBD1. The receptor's source is a human donor with HPV-associated anogenital cancer. CDR3 region: CASSVLSGGFYEQFF. The DNA is as follows: TGTGCCAGCAGCGTTCTTTCAGGGGGTTTCTATGAGCAGTTCTTC.